Detailed here is one T cell receptor beta chain. The V segment lost 5 bases and the J segment 2 bases; nucleotides outside the gene matches: 3. The CDR3 spans 14 residues. CDR1 is LNHDA and CDR2 is SQIVND in the germline V gene (reference sequence). Sequencing used immunoSEQ multiplex PCR; TCRdb keeps in-frame clones, though not all of them. The sample yields 250,000 to 350,000 clones, roughly 76% seen once. The sample is drawn from a study of cytotoxic CD8 clonotypes in ibrutinib-treated CLL. Study at large: Of a cohort that held 11 relapsed/refractory and fewer than 16 treatment-naive patients, 17 to 18 were IGHV unmutated.

This rearrangement joins TRBV19 to TRBJ2-7; TRBD1 aligns across 10 bases. This material consisted of PBMCs, taken at disease progression, from a patient treated with ibrutinib. The receptor comes from a human donor with chronic lymphocytic leukemia. The CDR3 sequence is CASSPGQGPYEQYF. Here the CDR3 DNA reads TGTGCCAGTAGTCCGGGACAGGGGCCCTACGAGCAGTACTTC.